This TCR beta chain was captured by sequencing in a study of identical twins. V shed 6 bases and J shed 7 bases, with 25 bases lying between them. CDR3 length equals 15 residues. CDR1 and CDR2 (germline): DFQATT, SNEGSKA (reference sequence). MiXCR, run by TCRdb on the 5' RACE reads, gives a single entry per CDR3 protein. The sample includes about 240,000 distinct CDR3 sequences, 7% to 8.5% seen only once; the top ten take around 5.4%. This clonotype was counted between two and nine times. These same records also appear under a second study, on yellow fever vaccine responses in identical twins. That study adds: Twins reportedly had a vaccine T cell response that seemed partly convergent, partly personalized.

Material for sequencing was CD8+ T cells sorted from blood. The TCR originated in a woman between 18 and 29 years old in good health. The V and J genes are TRBV20-1 and TRBJ2-7, with a weak D call TRBD2 (5 bases). In nucleotides, the CDR3 is TGCAGTGCCCGCCTGGAATCTAGCCCCTTGGAGGAGCAGTACTTC. Encoded protein: CSARLESSPLEEQYF.